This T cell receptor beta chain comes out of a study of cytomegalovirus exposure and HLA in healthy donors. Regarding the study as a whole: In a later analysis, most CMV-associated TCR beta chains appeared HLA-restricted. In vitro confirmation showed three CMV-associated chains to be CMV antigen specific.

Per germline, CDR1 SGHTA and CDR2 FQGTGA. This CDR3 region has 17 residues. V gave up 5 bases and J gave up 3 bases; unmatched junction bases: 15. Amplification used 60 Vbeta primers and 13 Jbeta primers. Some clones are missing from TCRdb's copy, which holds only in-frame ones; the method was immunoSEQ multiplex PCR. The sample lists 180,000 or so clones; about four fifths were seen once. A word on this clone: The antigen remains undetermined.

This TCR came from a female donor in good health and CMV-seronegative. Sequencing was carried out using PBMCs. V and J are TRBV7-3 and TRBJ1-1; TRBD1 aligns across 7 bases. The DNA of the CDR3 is TGTGCCAGCAGCCGACAGGGAGGATTCGGTAGGCACACTGAAGCTTTCTTT. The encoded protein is CASSRQGGFGRHTEAFF.